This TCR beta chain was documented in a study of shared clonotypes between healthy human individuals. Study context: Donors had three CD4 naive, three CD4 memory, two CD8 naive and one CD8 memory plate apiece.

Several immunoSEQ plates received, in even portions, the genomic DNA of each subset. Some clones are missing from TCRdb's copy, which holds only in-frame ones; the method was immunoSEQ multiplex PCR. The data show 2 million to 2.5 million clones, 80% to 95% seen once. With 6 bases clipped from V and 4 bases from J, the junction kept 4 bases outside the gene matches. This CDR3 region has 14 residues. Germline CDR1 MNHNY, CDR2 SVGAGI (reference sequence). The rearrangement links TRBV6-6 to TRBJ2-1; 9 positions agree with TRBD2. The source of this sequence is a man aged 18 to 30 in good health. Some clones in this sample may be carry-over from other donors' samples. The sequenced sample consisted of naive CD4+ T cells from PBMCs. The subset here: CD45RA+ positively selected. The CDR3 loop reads CASRLAGEYNEQFF. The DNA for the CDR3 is TGTGCCAGCAGGTTAGCGGGGGAATACAATGAGCAGTTCTTC.